One sample yielded the 7 T cell receptor beta chains listed below, sequenced in a study of blood T cell repertoires in COVID-19. The data were produced by immunoSEQ multiplex PCR, yet TCRdb's version contains in-frame clones alone and is incomplete. The table has 450,000 to 600,000 clones, around 87% seen once. The material sequenced was PBMCs or T cells enriched from blood (not recorded which). These receptors all come from a young woman who had recovered from COVID-19.

This clone was picked up one time. The CDR3 region has the DNA TGCGCCAGCACCAGCGGCGGGGGGCGACGATATGGCTACACCTTC. It is translated as CASTSGGGRRYGYTF. The chain combines TRBV4-1 with TRBJ1-2, with a possible D match to TRBD1 (6 bases). Germline-derived CDR1 and CDR2 are MGHRA and YSYEKL. CDR3 length equals 15 residues. Trimming cost V 7 bases and J 5 bases, with 20 bases left between them.

The chain combines TRBV27 with TRBJ2-2; perhaps TRBD2 as D (7 bases). CDR1 MNHEY and CDR2 SMNVEV come from the germline V gene (reference sequence). Trimming shortened V by 6 bases and J by 5 bases, and 13 bases separated the two germline ends. The CDR3 loop spans 14 amino acids. Here the CDR3 DNA reads TGTGCCAGCAGCCCGCGGGGGCCGACCGGGGAGCTGTTTTTT. It is translated as CASSPRGPTGELFF.

J is TRBJ1-1 and V is TRBV5-1; D may be TRBD1 (5 bases). The CDR3 totals 15 residues. The V and J ends lost 0 bases and 8 bases respectively, with 17 bases between them. Germline lookup yields CDR1 SGHRS and CDR2 YFSETQ. This CDR3 reads CASSLGFPQAAEAFF. CDR3 nucleotides: TGCGCCAGCAGCTTGGGTTTTCCACAGGCCGCGGAAGCTTTCTTT.

The chain recombines TRBV5-1 with TRBJ1-2; D is perhaps TRBD1 (6 bases). The CDR3 is 12 residues long. Deletions cut 5 bases from V and 3 bases from J, with 8 bases between. In germline, CDR1 is SGHRS, CDR2 YFSETQ. CDR3 coding DNA: TGCGCCAGCAGGCACAGGGACTATGGCTACACCTTC. It specifies CASRHRDYGYTF.

The chain carries TRBV5-1 and TRBJ2-1; 7 bases align to TRBD1. The CDR3 totals 16 residues. Germline-derived CDR1 and CDR2 are SGHRS and YFSETQ. V gave up 2 bases and J gave up 7 bases; unmatched junction bases: 12. CDR3 bases: TGCGCCAGCAGCTTAAGGACAGGATCCGAAAAGAATGAGCAGTTCTTC. Amino acids: CASSLRTGSEKNEQFF.

V and J are TRBV7-9 and TRBJ1-1, with D unclear. This CDR3 comprises 15 residues. The germline V gene has CDR1 SEHNR and CDR2 FQNEAQ (reference sequence). Trimming shortened V by 1 base and J by 0 bases, and 9 bases separated the two germline ends. Here the CDR3 reads CASSLVSFMNTEAFF. The CDR3 DNA sequence: TGTGCCAGCAGCTTAGTTTCGTTTATGAACACTGAAGCTTTCTTT.

V and J are TRBV4-1 and TRBJ2-3; 8 positions agree with TRBD2. Germline CDR1 is MGHRA and CDR2 is YSYEKL. With V trimmed by 0 bases and J by 2 bases, 7 bases remained unmatched. The CDR3 loop spans 17 amino acids. CDR3 sequence reads: CASSQDNPGGYTDTQYF. The CDR3 DNA sequence: TGCGCCAGCAGCCAAGATAATCCGGGGGGGTACACAGATACGCAGTATTTT.